This T cell receptor (beta chain) was identified during a study of cytomegalovirus exposure and HLA in healthy donors (dated by TCRdb to between 2016 and 2019). Turning to the overall study: In an earlier analysis of several hundred of the donors, about 270 Gb of sequence data and just under 120 million unique TCR beta sequences from about 179 million T cells were reported. Typing coverage differed by locus: A, B, C, DRB1 and DQB1 were typed in about 629-640 donors, DQA1 in about 500, DPA1 in 600 to 610, and DPB1 in approximately 450. Four to six DR-DQ haplotypes were handled as single units for association and clustering, since linkage in the cohort was strong. On average, around 200,000 unique TCR beta nucleotide sequences were sequenced per donor among 398 genotyped donors of the cohort, with around 19% of those sequences being non-productive. Rather than drawing on any new phenotypic data, the later analysis identified candidate immune exposures from TCR beta sequences and the way those sequences occurred across donors. The study aimed to test whether cataloging public T cell receptors could reveal signatures of past pathogen exposure. Donor age, sex, ethnicity and CMV serostatus were compiled together with the repertoire data. About 280 gigabases of sequencing data and around 90 million unique TCR sequences made up an early release that covered 640 HLA-typed donors. Class I and class II HLA loci were covered by the typing at four-digit resolution. Besides the first cohort of about 730 subjects, a separate validation cohort made up of roughly 120 different subjects was used. To study patterns of TCR occurrence, a later analysis re-analyzed previously published TCR beta repertoires from 700 or so donors and added high-resolution HLA genotyping. A later genetic analysis took genome-wide SNP genotypes for about 55% of the 666 donors and used that subset as a discovery cohort. Of the 300 to 450 genotyped donors, 81% were placed in the genetic ancestry cluster associated with self-reported Caucasian donors. To decide whether each TCR beta V gene segment behaved as functional or pseudogenic, an earlier analysis of some 600 of the donors relied on high-throughput TCR beta sequencing. Every discovery cohort repertoire had been produced on one sequencing platform. High-throughput TCR immunosequencing, statistical association of individual TCRs with disease status, and machine learning were combined to predict cytomegalovirus infection status. Using immunosequencing, the study profiled T cell repertoires from some 670 subjects and related those repertoires to cytomegalovirus serostatus.

Concerning this clone itself: Its target antigen remains unknown. Base qualities are not recorded, but no much larger clone differs from it by a single base.

The paper's findings and limits, for the study overall: The study gave a list of roughly 150 TCR beta chains associated with cytomegalovirus. According to a later genetic analysis, donors in an Asian-associated ancestry cluster had fewer N-insertions in productive TCRs than the approximately 690-donor mean. In a later analysis, 16,951 TCR beta sequences were associated with specific HLA alleles at a false discovery rate of 0.05. Strong co-occurrence of HLA alleles, especially DR and DQ, made assigning TCR associations to individual alleles difficult. Correlated functional status among segregating V segments might reflect linkage disequilibrium, but an unknown experimental factor could not be ruled out. In a later analysis, HLA-associated TCR beta chains were found to be more clonally expanded and to have lower generation probabilities than equally common non-associated chains. The only immune exposure information available for the cohort was CMV serostatus. Sequencing depth was assumed to be roughly uniform across donors in the presence/absence analyses, though that assumption may not hold. The sequencing pipeline was judged likely to have produced a cluster of highly shared sequence variants as a technical artifact. Some IMGT-functional V segments, including TRBV6-2 and TRBV6-3, could not be told apart with the 87-base-pair reads, so those segments were excluded. Because HLA typing was unavailable for some donors at each locus, only the typed subset was used in association tests. The classifier was reported to diagnose cytomegalovirus status with high specificity and sensitivity in both the original and validation cohorts. In a later analysis, TCR association rates were found to vary across HLA loci, with the most associated TCRs seen for DRB1 alleles and the fewest for HLA-C alleles. According to the authors, the approach could potentially be generalized to other disease states and immunological phenotypes. A few of the identified cytomegalovirus-associated TCR beta chains were confirmed in vitro to be specific for cytomegalovirus antigens. Because counts were too low, 15 to 20 rarely observed V segments, including chromosome 9 orphons, were excluded from the earlier analysis of a few hundred of the donors. V-gene and J-gene trimming of TCR beta chains was associated with a missense DCLRE1C variant in a later genetic analysis, and the association was replicated in an independent cohort. A further reported finding was that TCR beta sequences accurately predicted the HLA-A and HLA-B alleles for most subjects in the first cohort. In an earlier analysis of about 600 of the donors, most TCR beta V segments appeared in productive rearrangements about 87% or about 30% of the time, broadly matching IMGT annotations. This cohort had only TCR beta chains sequenced, and the lack of alpha or paired-chain data limited which features could be detected. A later analysis reported that several top co-occurrence clusters appeared linked to parvovirus B19, influenza, CMV and Epstein-Barr virus. Across donors, most TCR sequences were observed very rarely, whereas some public TCRs were present in many individuals. A later analysis found that most CMV-associated TCR beta chains appeared HLA-restricted, with HLA associations seemingly driven largely by CMV exposure.

The germline V gene sets CDR1 to SGHVS and CDR2 to FQNEAQ. Cut back by 10 bases and 1 base, the V and J ends lie 10 bases apart. The CDR3 goes from the cysteine to the phenylalanine over 13 residues. The DNA shown is the 39-base CDR3, in frame from base 1. The cohort consisted of 600 or so healthy bone marrow donors. At the time of sampling, all cohort members were nominally healthy, though unrecorded immune exposures were likely present. The donor tested CMV seronegative, placing the donor among the 352 seronegative members of the cohort. Every donor gave a peripheral blood sample, and the peripheral blood mononuclear cells from that sample were used for TCR beta sequencing. Genomic DNA extraction from the blood cell samples was performed with the Qiagen DNeasy Blood Extraction Kit. Libraries were prepared through the immunoSEQ multiplex PCR assay. For the multiplex PCR, a mixture combining 60 forward primers for TCR Vbeta segments and 13 reverse primers for TCR Jbeta segments was used. A multiplex PCR assay on genomic DNA amplified the CDR3 region of rearranged TCR beta genes. Amplified TCR beta libraries were sequenced as 87-base-pair reads on the Illumina HiSeq System. The authors processed their data as follows. A later analysis counted about 82 million unique TCR beta chains across the 550 to 800 repertoires, and 10 million to 11 million of these chains were shared by at least two donors. A nearest-neighbor algorithm error-corrected the raw reads and collapsed the reads into unique sequences, merging closely related sequences to remove PCR and sequencing errors. V, D and J gene segments were assigned by aligning CDR3 sequences to IMGT reference sequences. For a sequence to be retained, at least a six-nucleotide match to both a V gene segment and a J gene segment was required. Rearrangements were classified as productive when the CDR3 lacked stop codons and remained in frame with V and J, and all other rearrangements were classified as non-productive. CDR3 was defined according to IMGT convention as the region running from the second conserved V-encoded cysteine to the conserved J-encoded phenylalanine. The earlier analysis of roughly 590 of the donors excluded sequences that lacked an unambiguous match to a single V gene segment. An earlier analysis of 587 of the donors classified V segments as functional when productive rearrangements were above 56.7% and as segregating when the standard deviation between donors was above 5%. A statistical classification framework was built to diagnose cytomegalovirus status from the catalog of TCR beta chain sequences. In a later analysis, V and J genes were assigned by comparing TCR nucleotide sequences against IMGT/GENE-DB human TR gene sequences. The TCRdist pipeline was used in a later analysis to assign CDR3 sequences and most-parsimonious VDJ recombination scenarios. A later analysis defined each TCR beta chain by its CDR3 amino acid sequence plus V-gene family, and excluded reads lacking a unique V-gene family. As a way to deal with suspected cross-contamination and a sequencing artifact, a later analysis dropped roughly 600 nucleotide sequences that were highly shared and had low generation probability. In a later analysis, a clonal expansion index for each public chain was calculated from normalized within-repertoire ranks of inferred template counts. In a later analysis, generation probabilities were computed using a VDJ recombination model fitted to out-of-frame rearrangements, and the results were checked against IGoR. In a later analysis, TCR-TCR, TCR-HLA and TCR-CMV co-occurrence was scored with hypergeometric tests, and a repertoire-size bias correction was applied to TCR pairs. False discovery rates were estimated in a later analysis by permuting HLA or CMV assignments 20 times. In a later analysis, co-occurring TCRs were grouped using DBSCAN, and TCRdist sequence similarity was added for clustering within HLA-allele-positive subsets. For co-occurrence clustering, repertoires with fewer than 30,000 or more than 120,000 public chains were excluded, along with a handful of repertoires with anomalous nucleotide sharing. TCRdb stores this immuneACCESS table with in-frame sequences only. Part of the clones is absent; in the studies checked, under half of the shortfall reflects unresolved V genes, and no reason is known for the rest. V, J and clone size were drawn from that table, and D and trimming were deduced from the DNA. Counted in this sample were 110,000 to 150,000 clones; roughly 70% of them appeared once. Around 4.2% of the sample is held by the ten biggest clonotypes.

The chain was built from TRBV7-8 and TRBJ2-2; the best D guess is TRBD1, with 6 bases matching. Sequenced material: PBMCs. This TCR derives from a man aged 55-75 years in good health and CMV-seronegative. For the CDR3, the sequence is CATSGQNTGELFF. In nucleotides, the sequence is TGTGCCACTTCGGGACAGAACACCGGGGAGCTGTTTTTT.